The 29 T cell receptor beta chains below were found in one sample sequenced in a study of blood T cell repertoires in COVID-19. The repertoire was sequenced with immunoSEQ multiplex PCR; TCRdb's copy has only in-frame clones and lacks some. The data hold around 88,000 clones, with 65% to 85% observed a single time. The sample taken for sequencing was peripheral blood. The receptor source for this set is a man aged 60 to 75 with acute or convalescent COVID-19.

The gene calls are TRBV6-5 and TRBJ1-6, with D possibly matching TRBD1 (5 bases). CDR1 is MNHEY, CDR2 SVGAGI, per germline. The CDR3 loop spans 15 amino acids. V was trimmed by 2 bases and J by 4 bases, leaving 9 bases between them. The CDR3 is CASSYGGGYNSPLHF. The CDR3 nucleotides are TGTGCCAGCAGTTACGGGGGAGGATATAATTCACCCCTCCACTTT.

The V and J genes are TRBV9 and TRBJ2-7, with a weak D call TRBD2 (5 bases). The CDR3 is made up of 17 amino acids. V lost 2 bases and J lost 2, with 20 bases in between. Germline CDR1 and CDR2: SGDLS and YYNGEE. CDR3 region: CASSVYPTLGETYEQYF. The CDR3 region has the DNA TGTGCCAGCAGCGTTTACCCAACCCTCGGGGAAACCTACGAGCAGTACTTC.

The rearrangement uses TRBV28 and TRBJ2-7; D is possibly TRBD2 (6 bases). The V and J ends lost 5 bases and 2 bases respectively, with 16 bases between them. Germline assignment: CDR1 MDHEN and CDR2 SYDVKM. The CDR3 has 15 amino acids. This CDR3 is CASSVGTPKAYEQYF. DNA for the CDR3: TGTGCCAGCAGTGTTGGGACTCCTAAGGCCTACGAGCAGTACTTC.

This sequence joins TRBV2 and TRBJ1-5, with a weak D call TRBD1 (5 bases). V was trimmed by 4 bases and J by 2 bases, leaving 9 bases between them. The germline V gene encodes CDR1 SNHLY and CDR2 FYNNEI. CDR3 size: 14 residues. CDR3 amino acids: CASSGDSRNQPQHF. Here the CDR3 DNA reads TGTGCCAGCAGTGGCGACAGTCGCAATCAGCCCCAGCATTTT.

The V gene is TRBV9, the J gene TRBJ1-4, with TRBD1 identical over 8 bases. Germline V CDR1 and CDR2: SGDLS, YYNGEE. The CDR3 runs to 16 residues. Unmatched junction bases numbered 15, after V lost 4 bases and J lost 10 bases. This chain's CDR3 is CASSRYSAGGAGKLFF. As DNA, the CDR3 is TGTGCCAGCAGCCGCTACTCGGCAGGGGGCGCAGGAAAACTGTTTTTT.

This clone was seen once. The V call is TRBV6-2 or TRBV6-3, the J call TRBJ2-3, with D unresolved. With 2 bases removed from V and 4 bases from J, the gap between germline ends came to 10 bases. The CDR3 runs 14 residues. Germline V gives CDR1 MNHEY, CDR2 SVGEGT. The CDR3 DNA reads as TGTGCCAGCAGTTACGAGCTTGGTGCAGATACGCAGTATTTT. Its protein is CASSYELGADTQYF.

The J gene is TRBJ1-6, the V gene TRBV19; the match to TRBD1 covers 9 bases. The junction had 6 bases not matched to a gene; V was cut back by 6 bases and J by 0 bases. The germline gives CDR1 LNHDA, CDR2 SQIVND (reference sequence). The CDR3 loop spans 17 amino acids. This CDR3 is CASSSGTGISYNSPLHF. In DNA, the CDR3 is TGTGCCAGTAGCTCGGGGACAGGGATCTCCTATAATTCACCCCTCCACTTT.

Remarks on this clone: Its ends do not fully match the called genes, so a read error is possible. The chain couples TRBV3-1 (or the pseudogene TRBV3-2) to TRBJ1-1; no reliable D call. Germline CDR1 reads LGHDT; CDR2 reads YNNKEL (reference sequence). The CDR3 has 12 amino acids. CDR3: CASSQLTQTVLF. The CDR3 nucleotides are TGTGCCAGCAGCCAATTAACACAAACAGTTCTCTTT.

CDR3 sequence (DNA): TGTGCCAGCAGTTCCCTCAGACAGGGGTCGGGCTATGGCTACACCTTC. Its translation: CASSSLRQGSGYGYTF. This chain connects TRBV6-5 to TRBJ1-2; 8 bases agree with TRBD1. There are 16 residues in the CDR3. The germline gives CDR1 MNHEY, CDR2 SVGAGI. J lost 4 bases, V lost 4 bases, and 11 bases had no gene match.

The gene calls are TRBV4-1 and TRBJ2-3, with 7 bases fitting TRBD1. V was pared by 4 bases and J by 2 bases, with 6 bases of the junction left unmatched. Germline CDR1 and CDR2: MGHRA and YSYEKL. This CDR3 has 15 amino acids. This CDR3 reads CASSRIQGNTDTQYF. In nucleotides, the CDR3 is TGCGCCAGCAGCCGCATACAGGGGAACACAGATACGCAGTATTTT.

The genes are TRBV13 and TRBJ2-3, with 7 bases identical to TRBD2. From germline, CDR1 is PRHDT and CDR2 FYEKMQ (reference sequence). The trim removed 5 bases at V and 6 bases at J, leaving 11 bases unmatched. This CDR3 spans 15 amino acids. CDR3 DNA: TGTGCCAGCAGCCTCGGCGGCGGGGGAGGGGATACGCAGTATTTT. It codes for CASSLGGGGGDTQYF.

The chain joins TRBV5-1 to TRBJ2-3, with TRBD1 identical over 9 bases. This CDR3 spans 15 amino acids. V dropped 2 bases and J dropped 2; count of bases not matched to a gene: 3. Per the germline V gene, CDR1 is SGHRS and CDR2 is YFSETQ. CDR3: CASSFGTGNTDTQYF. DNA for the CDR3: TGCGCCAGCAGCTTCGGGACAGGGAACACAGATACGCAGTATTTT.

There are a few counts of this clone. J is TRBJ1-1 and V is TRBV28; D remains unclear. The CDR3 contains 16 residues. V lost 5 bases and J lost 1, with 17 bases in between. The germline CDR1 and CDR2 sequences are MDHEN and SYDVKM. In DNA, the CDR3 is TGTGCCAGCAGTCCCTCGGAGGGCAGGACGAACACTGAAGCTTTCTTT. Its protein is CASSPSEGRTNTEAFF. Together with reference TRBV28 and TRBJ1-1, the CDR3 gives the full variable domain: DVKVTQSSRYLVKRTGEKVFLECVQDMDHENMFWYRQDPGLGLRLIYFSYDVKMKEKGDIPEGYSVSREKKERFSLILESASTNQTSMYLCASSPSEGRTNTEAFFGQGTRLTVV.

The rearrangement links TRBV11-3 to TRBJ2-1; 8 nucleotides align to TRBD2. The V gene's germline CDR1 is SGHNT and CDR2 YENEEA. J lost 4 bases, V lost 5 bases, and 7 bases had no gene match. CDR3 size: 15 residues. In DNA, the CDR3 is TGTGCCAGCAGCCCGGGGGCGGGGGGTTACAATGAGCAGTTCTTC. This codes for CASSPGAGGYNEQFF.

This clone was seen once. The chain employs TRBV18 and TRBJ1-5, with D possibly matching TRBD1 (5 bases). Germline V gene sequence: CDR1 KGHSH, CDR2 LQKENI. The CDR3 spans 14 residues. Trimming left V 6 bases short and J 2 bases short, with 11 bases between. Written as DNA, the CDR3 is TGTGCCAGCTCCCGCGACAGAGGCAATCAGCCCCAGCATTTT. This encodes CASSRDRGNQPQHF.

The chain carries TRBV25-1 and TRBJ1-2, with D tentatively TRBD1 (6 bases). Trimming cost V 5 bases and J 3 bases, with 19 bases left between them. The germline CDR1 and CDR2 sequences are MGHDK and SYGVNS. This CDR3 is built from 16 residues. The CDR3 spells CASSMTGPRGDYGYTF. CDR3 DNA sequence: TGTGCCAGCAGTATGACAGGACCGCGCGGCGACTATGGCTACACCTTC.

This clone was detected only a few times. J is TRBJ1-1 and V is TRBV7-2; weak D call: TRBD1 (6 bases). V lost 6 bases, J lost 4 bases, and 15 bases lay in between. Germline lookup yields CDR1 SGHTA and CDR2 FQGNSA. CDR3 length: 14 amino acids. The chain's CDR3 is CASRFTGSGTEAFF. In DNA, the CDR3 is TGTGCCAGCAGGTTTACAGGGTCAGGCACTGAAGCTTTCTTT.

This clone has only a few counts. The chain employs TRBV6-4 and TRBJ2-2; maybe TRBD2 (5 bases). V was shortened by 3 bases and J by 7 bases, with 15 bases between the two germline ends. CDR1 MRHNA and CDR2 SNTAGT come from the germline V gene. This CDR3 region has 15 residues. CDR3 sequence (DNA): TGTGCCAGCAGTGAGGGAGAATCGGGCGTCGGGGAGCTGTTTTTT. It yields the protein CASSEGESGVGELFF.

This chain links TRBV28 with TRBJ1-5; D is undetermined. Deletions cut 3 bases from V and 4 bases from J, with 13 bases between. This CDR3 is built from 15 residues. CDR1 is MDHEN, CDR2 SYDVKM, per germline. The CDR3 spells CASSFRPGPNQPQHF. The CDR3, as DNA: TGTGCCAGCAGTTTCCGCCCAGGCCCAAATCAGCCCCAGCATTTT.

This chain joins TRBV7-8 and TRBJ1-1; D gene uncertain. The V end was cut by 0 bases, the J end by 1 base, with 6 bases between. Germline V CDR1 and CDR2: SGHVS, FQNEAQ. The CDR3 contains 14 residues. The CDR3 DNA is TGTGCCAGCAGCTTAGCTTCGGGGAACACTGAAGCTTTCTTT. This sequence encodes CASSLASGNTEAFF.

This clone was seen more than once but under ten times. V and J are TRBV5-4 and TRBJ2-5; D not certain. Germline CDR1 reads SGHNT; CDR2 reads YYREEE (reference sequence). CDR3 length: 11 amino acids. V shed 4 bases and J shed 2 bases, with 3 bases lying between them. DNA for the CDR3: TGTGCCAGCAGCCAGCAAGAGACCCAGTACTTC. This sequence encodes CASSQQETQYF.

CDR3 sequence: CASSVVVPLPKTLPPHYEQYF. CDR3 coding DNA: TGTGCCAGCAGCGTAGTAGTCCCCTTACCCAAAACTTTACCCCCTCACTACGAGCAGTACTTC. The chain uses TRBV9 and TRBJ2-7, with D unresolved. Germline-derived CDR1 and CDR2 are SGDLS and YYNGEE. V lost 0 bases to trimming and J lost 3 bases, with 31 bases between them. The CDR3 has 21 amino acids.

The CDR3: CSASGQGAREQYF. CDR3 bases: TGCAGTGCTAGTGGACAGGGGGCGAGAGAGCAGTACTTC. The chain carries TRBV20-1 and TRBJ2-7; 11 nucleotides match TRBD1. After removal of 3 bases from V and 7 bases from J, the junction contained 5 bases not matched to a gene. This CDR3 has 13 amino acids. CDR1 DFQATT and CDR2 SNEGSKA come from the germline V gene (reference sequence).

The genes are TRBV29-1 and TRBJ2-3, with 12 nucleotides matching TRBD1. CDR1 and CDR2 from the germline V gene are SQVTM and ANQGSEA. Trimming removed 4 bases from V and 4 bases from J; junction bases left unmatched: 6. The CDR3 contains 15 residues. The CDR3 nucleotides are TGCAGCGTTGTTCGGGACAGGGGGCGCGCAGATACGCAGTATTTT. Its translation is CSVVRDRGRADTQYF.

The chain employs TRBV3-1 (or the pseudogene TRBV3-2) and TRBJ2-7; 7 bases match TRBD1. The length of the CDR3 is 15 residues. The V gene's germline CDR1 is LGHDT and CDR2 YNNKEL (reference sequence). With 1 base clipped from V and 2 bases from J, the junction kept 5 bases outside the gene matches. The CDR3, as DNA: TGTGCCAGCAGCCAAGGTCCCGGACAGGCCTACGAGCAGTACTTC. This sequence encodes CASSQGPGQAYEQYF.

This clone was recorded only once. The genes are TRBV4-2 and TRBJ2-1; 12 bases line up with TRBD2. J was trimmed by 7 bases and V by 1 base; bases with no gene match: 8. CDR1 is LGHNA, CDR2 YNFKEQ, per germline. This CDR3 region has 17 residues. The CDR3 region has the DNA TGTGCCAGCAGCCAAGGACGACTAGCGGGAGAAGGAAATGAGCAGTTCTTC. This translates into CASSQGRLAGEGNEQFF.

This clone turned up a few times. The chain employs TRBV10-1 and TRBJ2-7; D remains ambiguous. CDR3 length equals 14 residues. V was clipped by 6 bases and J by 3 bases, with 15 bases between them. Per the germline V gene, CDR1 is WNHNN and CDR2 is SYGVQD (reference sequence). The CDR3 spells CASSEIRVDYEQYF. CDR3 DNA: TGCGCCAGCAGCGAAATCCGGGTTGACTACGAGCAGTACTTC.

This clone occurred once. The chain has TRBV5-8 and TRBJ2-1; 11 bases line up with TRBD2. The CDR3 spans 17 residues. CDR1 is SGHTS, CDR2 YDEGEE, per germline. J was trimmed by 6 bases and V by 2 bases; bases with no gene match: 10. This CDR3 is CASSLPEGLADFNEQFF. The CDR3 DNA follows: TGTGCCAGCAGCTTACCTGAGGGACTAGCGGATTTCAATGAGCAGTTCTTC.

CDR3 coding DNA: TGTGCCAGTAGTTCATACGGACAGTTCTCCTACGAGCAGTACTTC. Residues: CASSSYGQFSYEQYF. The chain employs TRBV19 and TRBJ2-7, with D maybe TRBD1 (6 bases). V dropped 5 bases and J dropped 0 bases, with 14 bases sitting between them. The CDR3 totals 15 residues. Germline V lookup: CDR1 LNHDA, CDR2 SQIVND (reference sequence). Complete variable domain (other parts from reference TRBV19 and TRBJ2-7): DGGITQSPKYLFRKEGQNVTLSCEQNLNHDAMYWYRQDPGQGLRLIYYSQIVNDFQKGDIAEGYSVSREKKESFPLTVTSAQKNPTAFYLCASSSYGQFSYEQYFGPGTRLTVT.